This TCR beta chain appears in the sequencing data of a study of cytomegalovirus exposure and HLA in healthy donors. The V gene's germline CDR1 is DFQATT and CDR2 SNEGSKA (reference sequence). The V gene lost 7 bases and the J gene lost 6 bases, with 7 bases spanning the gap. CDR3 length: 10 residues. Vbeta (60) and Jbeta (13) primers were used in the PCR. Some clones are missing from TCRdb's copy, which holds only in-frame ones; the method was immunoSEQ multiplex PCR. Of about 160,000 clones in the sample, 80% were seen once. The sequenced sample was PBMCs. The gene calls are TRBV20-1 and TRBJ2-1; no clear D gene. This receptor was identified in a woman in her forties or fifties in good health and CMV-seronegative. CDR3 sequence reads: CSVTGNEQFF. Here the CDR3 DNA reads TGCAGTGTTACGGGCAATGAGCAGTTCTTC.